This T cell receptor (beta chain) appears in the sequencing data of a study of beta chain features in type 1 diabetes. Sequenced material consisted of expressed TCRB transcripts (all of the isolated RNA was reverse transcribed). Clones were sequenced by immunoSEQ multiplex PCR, and TCRdb holds only the in-frame ones, with some missing. The data hold approximately 27,000 clones, with about 52% observed a single time. Study conclusions and caveats: Equally in patients and controls, shorter templates might have been favored by PCR. Shortening of TCRB CDR3s, moderate but significant, appeared in all four CD4+ subsets of Type 1 diabetes patients.

This CDR3 is built from 15 residues. With 0 bases clipped from V and 8 bases from J, the junction kept 6 bases outside the gene matches. CDR1 and CDR2 from the germline V gene are MRHNA and SNTAGT. On this clone itself: Its specificity is unknown.

Material: stem cell memory CD4+ T cells from blood. This rearrangement joins TRBV6-4 to TRBJ2-1; TRBD2 aligns across 8 bases. The TCR originated in a man aged 30-40 years with type 1 diabetes. The CDR3 DNA reads as TGTGCCAGCAGTGACTCCGGCGGGAGGAGGGATGAGCAGTTCTTC. This encodes CASSDSGGRRDEQFF.